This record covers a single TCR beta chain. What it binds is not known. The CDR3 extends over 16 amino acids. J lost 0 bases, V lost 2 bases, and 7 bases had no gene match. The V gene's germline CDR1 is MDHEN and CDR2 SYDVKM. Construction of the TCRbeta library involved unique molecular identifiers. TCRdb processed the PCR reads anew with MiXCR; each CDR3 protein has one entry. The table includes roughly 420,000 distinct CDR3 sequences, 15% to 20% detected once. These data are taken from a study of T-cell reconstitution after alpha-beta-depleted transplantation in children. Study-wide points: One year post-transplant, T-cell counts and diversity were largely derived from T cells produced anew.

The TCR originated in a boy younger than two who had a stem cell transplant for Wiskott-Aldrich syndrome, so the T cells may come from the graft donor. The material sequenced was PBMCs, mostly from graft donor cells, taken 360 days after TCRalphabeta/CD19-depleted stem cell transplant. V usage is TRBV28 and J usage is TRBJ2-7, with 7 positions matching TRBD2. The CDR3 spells CASSLPASGPSYEQYF. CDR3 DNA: TGTGCCAGCAGTTTACCCGCTAGCGGTCCCTCCTACGAGCAGTACTTC.